This passage covers 12 T cell receptor beta chains from one sample sequenced in a study of PD-1 blockade in classical Hodgkin lymphoma. Sequenced by immunoSEQ multiplex PCR; TCRdb stores in-frame clones only, minus some. There are about 32,000 clones in the sample; around 81% occur only once, and about a sixth lies in the top ten. The time point is: cycle 4 day 1 (C4D1), after five to seven weeks of nivolumab. Every single patient, without exception, relapsed after autologous stem cell transplantation, and brentuximab vedotin exposure varied. The sequencing here drew on peripheral blood mononuclear cells (PBMCs), taken before the fourth cycle of nivolumab. These receptors all stem from a human donor with classical Hodgkin lymphoma.

V usage is TRBV6-5 and J usage is TRBJ1-2, with 7 bases matching TRBD1. V lost 7 bases and J lost 1; bases outside the gene matches: 6. The CDR3 contains 14 residues. The germline V gene encodes CDR1 MNHEY and CDR2 SVGAGI. The CDR3 DNA is TGTGCCAGCATCCAGACAGGGCGTAACTATGGCTACACCTTC. This codes for CASIQTGRNYGYTF.

The chain uses TRBV7-2 and TRBJ2-7; 8 bases agree with TRBD1. The CDR3 sequence is 14 residues long. Germline V gene lookup returns CDR1 SGHTA and CDR2 FQGNSA. J lost 7 bases, V lost 2 bases, and 7 bases had no gene match. The CDR3 reads CASSLRGQAGEQYV. For the CDR3, the DNA is TGTGCCAGCAGCTTAAGGGGACAGGCGGGTGAGCAGTACGTC.

This clone is classed as medium-sized (0.01 to 0.1%). V is TRBV7-9 and J is TRBJ2-1, with D possibly matching TRBD2 (5 bases). Germline CDR1 and CDR2: SEHNR and FQNEAQ (reference sequence). Trimming removed 4 bases at V and 15 bases at J, with 16 bases between. The CDR3 is made up of 12 amino acids. The CDR3 spells CASSSGGGLRFF. CDR3 coding DNA: TGTGCCAGCAGCTCCGGCGGCGGGTTAAGGTTCTTC.

J is TRBJ1-2 and V is TRBV14; tentatively, D is TRBD1 (6 bases). CDR1 is SGHDN and CDR2 is FVKESK in the germline V gene. This CDR3 comprises 13 residues. V dropped 5 bases and J dropped 8 bases, with 15 bases sitting between them. The CDR3 nucleotides are TGTGCCAGCAGCAGGAACAGGGATGTCGGCTACACCTTC. Translating gives CASSRNRDVGYTF.

The chain couples TRBV11-3 to TRBJ1-2; TRBD1 matches 8 bases. This CDR3 spans 15 amino acids. V gave up 1 base and J gave up 4 bases; unmatched junction bases: 5. Germline V CDR1 and CDR2: SGHNT, YENEEA. The CDR3 coding sequence is TGTGCCAGCAGCTTAGTCGCAGGGGGCGGCTATGGCTACACCTTC. Translated: CASSLVAGGGYGYTF.

The chain uses TRBV4-2 and TRBJ2-7; perhaps TRBD1 as D (6 bases). V was shortened by 0 bases and J by 3 bases, with 15 bases between the two germline ends. Germline V gene data show CDR1 as LGHNA and CDR2 as YNFKEQ. The CDR3 loop spans 16 amino acids. The CDR3 reads CASSQDPYRANYEQYF. Here the CDR3 DNA reads TGTGCCAGCAGCCAAGATCCCTACAGGGCTAACTACGAGCAGTACTTC.

The gene calls are TRBV4-1 and TRBJ2-7; D might be TRBD2 (5 bases). Germline CDR1 reads MGHRA; CDR2 reads YSYEKL. The V end was cut by 4 bases, the J end by 4 bases, with 11 bases between. The CDR3 has 13 amino acids. Written as DNA, the CDR3 is TGCGCCAGCAGCCCCGGGGATAGTTACGAGCAGTACTTC. Translation gives CASSPGDSYEQYF.

The chain is built from TRBV15 and TRBJ2-7, with D perhaps matching TRBD1 (5 bases). V lost 5 bases to trimming and J lost 7 bases, with 12 bases between them. This CDR3 has 12 residues. Germline CDR1 and CDR2: LNHNV and YYDKDF (reference sequence). CDR3: CATSPGLREQYF. CDR3 coding DNA: TGTGCCACCAGCCCAGGGTTACGTGAGCAGTACTTC.

V is TRBV6-5 and J is TRBJ1-6, with TRBD1 matching over 11 bases. J gave up 13 bases and V 2 bases, and 7 bases lay outside the gene matches. Germline V gene data show CDR1 as MNHEY and CDR2 as SVGAGI. The CDR3 is 15 amino acids. The CDR3 sequence is CASSYRTGGLSPLHF. DNA for the CDR3: TGTGCCAGCAGTTACCGGACAGGGGGCCTCAGTCCCCTCCACTTT.

This clone was observed a single time. J is TRBJ1-4 and V is TRBV27; maybe TRBD1 (6 bases). The V end was cut by 2 bases, the J end by 10 bases, with 11 bases between. Germline V CDR1 and CDR2: MNHEY, SMNVEV (reference sequence). The CDR3 is made up of 13 amino acids. CDR3 loop: CASSLAGEGKLFF. DNA for the CDR3: TGTGCCAGCAGTTTAGCAGGGGAAGGAAAACTGTTTTTT.

In this sample, this clone turned up once. The genes are TRBV7-8 and TRBJ1-1; no firm D call. The CDR3 extends over 14 amino acids. Germline-derived CDR1 and CDR2 are SGHVS and FQNEAQ. V shed 4 bases and J shed 5 bases, with 14 bases lying between them. The CDR3 here is CASSWAVTETEAFF. DNA of the CDR3: TGTGCCAGCAGCTGGGCGGTGACTGAGACTGAAGCTTTCTTT.

V usage is TRBV11-2 and J usage is TRBJ2-4, with a weak D call TRBD2 (6 bases). In germline, CDR1 is SGHAT, CDR2 FQNNGV. V lost 0 bases, J lost 0 bases, and 15 bases lay in between. This CDR3 is 18 amino acids long. The CDR3 protein is CASSLDYGGWLAKNIQYF. The CDR3 DNA reads TGTGCCAGCAGCTTAGATTATGGGGGGTGGCTAGCCAAAAACATTCAGTACTTC.